The 28 T cell receptor beta chains reported below all come from one sample, sequenced in a study of T-cell memory formation after mild COVID-19. MiXCR, run by TCRdb on the 5' RACE reads, gives a single entry per CDR3 protein. Among 250,000 to 350,000 distinct CDR3 sequences listed, approximately 19% were seen once. The sequenced material came from PBMCs or a T cell subset sorted from them (not recorded which). The receptors originated from a man between 18 and 29 years old who had mild COVID-19 (a few samples of this study predate the infection). Cell type and time point are not known.

The chain recombines TRBV7-9 with TRBJ2-3; 10 bases align to TRBD2. Per germline, CDR1 SEHNR and CDR2 FQNEAQ (reference sequence). The CDR3 covers 18 residues. V dropped 5 bases and J dropped 0; count of bases not matched to a gene: 11. The CDR3 sequence: CASSTLLAGYPSTDTQYF. In DNA form, the CDR3 reads TGTGCCAGCAGCACACTACTAGCGGGGTATCCTAGCACAGATACGCAGTATTTT.

This clonotype was seen a few times. The chain has TRBV12-3 or TRBV12-4 and TRBJ2-7, with unresolved D. The CDR3 sequence is 10 residues long. V gave up 8 bases and J gave up 3 bases, with 5 bases separating them. CDR3 residues: CASGFYEQYF. In DNA, the CDR3 is TGTGCCAGCGGCTTCTACGAGCAGTACTTC.

J is TRBJ2-7 and V is TRBV5-1, with 10 nucleotides matching TRBD1. This CDR3 region has 15 residues. V was pared by 4 bases and J by 6 bases, with 10 bases of the junction left unmatched. Germline V gene data show CDR1 as SGHRS and CDR2 as YFSETQ. In DNA, the CDR3 is TGCGCCAGCAGCATCGACAGGGGGCGTCTGGTCGAGCAGTACTTC. Translated, it gives CASSIDRGRLVEQYF.

As concerns this clonotype: Relative to the germline gene, one junction end is altered; a read error may explain this. The chain carries TRBV10-3 and TRBJ2-3; 10 bases align to TRBD2. The CDR3 has 16 residues. Germline CDR1 is ENHRY and CDR2 is SYGVKD. The CDR3 DNA sequence: TGTGCCACCAGTGACCTGACTAGCGGGTCCTCAGATACGCAGTATTTT. Its protein product is CATSDLTSGSSDTQYF.

In this sample, this clonotype turned up a few times. V is TRBV4-1 and J is TRBJ2-7; D remains unclear. CDR1 and CDR2 from the germline V gene are MGHRA and YSYEKL. This CDR3 is built from 13 residues. The V end lost 0 bases, the J end lost 4 bases, and 7 bases lay between the germline ends. As DNA, the CDR3 is TGCGCCAGCAGCCAAGACACGGAGTACGAGCAGTACGTC. Its protein is CASSQDTEYEQYV.

CDR3 coding DNA: TGCGCCAGCAGCCCCGGCTGGGGGGTGCAAGAGACCCAGTACTTC. Its protein is CASSPGWGVQETQYF. The rearrangement uses TRBV4-3 and TRBJ2-5; weak D call: TRBD2 (6 bases). There are 15 residues in the CDR3. Trimming pared 4 bases from V and 2 bases from J, leaving 14 bases between. Germline values: CDR1 LGHNA, CDR2 YSLEER.

This clonotype was counted a few times. The DNA of the CDR3 is TGCAGTGTTCCGGGTCTCAATTCACCCCTCCACTTT. Translating gives CSVPGLNSPLHF. This sequence joins TRBV20-1 and TRBJ1-6; D gene ambiguous. CDR1 is DFQATT and CDR2 is SNEGSKA in the germline V gene (reference sequence). V gave up 7 bases and J gave up 7 bases, with 11 bases separating them. The CDR3 runs 12 residues.

This clonotype was seen more than once but under ten times. The gene calls are TRBV5-1 and TRBJ1-1, with no clear D. The CDR3 covers 14 residues. Germline CDR1 SGHRS, CDR2 YFSETQ. V was cut by 0 bases and J by 1 base, with 7 bases left in between. CDR3 loop: CASSLEHANTEAFF. As DNA, the CDR3 is TGCGCCAGCAGCTTGGAACACGCGAACACTGAAGCTTTCTTT.

The chain recombines TRBV5-1 with TRBJ2-3, with D hard to call. The germline CDR1 and CDR2 sequences are SGHRS and YFSETQ. V lost 0 bases and J lost 0, with 14 bases in between. The CDR3 runs to 17 residues. The CDR3 DNA reads TGCGCCAGCAGCTTGGCCAGTGGCCTAGTTAGCACAGATACGCAGTATTTT. This translates into CASSLASGLVSTDTQYF. Full variable domain (outside the CDR3, taken from reference TRBV5-1 and TRBJ2-3): KAGVTQTPRYLIKTRGQQVTLSCSPISGHRSVSWYQQTPGQGLQFLFEYFSETQRNKGNFPGRFSGRQFSNSRSEMNVSTLELGDSALYLCASSLASGLVSTDTQYFGPGTRLTVL.

The chain recombines TRBV7-2 with TRBJ2-1; D gene uncertain. The CDR3 sequence is 15 residues long. The germline V gene has CDR1 SGHTA and CDR2 FQGNSA. The V and J ends lost 5 bases and 8 bases respectively, with 19 bases between them. CDR3: CASSQTYGPFDEQFF. For the CDR3, the DNA is TGTGCCAGCAGCCAAACCTACGGGCCGTTCGATGAGCAGTTCTTC. Supplemented by reference TRBV7-2 and TRBJ2-1, the full variable domain reads GAGVSQSPSNKVTEKGKDVELRCDPISGHTALYWYRQSLGQGLEFLIYFQGNSAPDKSGLPSDRFSAERTGGSVSTLTIQRTQQEDSAVYLCASSQTYGPFDEQFFGPGTRLTVL.

This clonotype showed up many times. The rearrangement joins TRBV7-8 to TRBJ1-1; 9 bases align to TRBD1. The V segment lost 0 bases and the J segment 7 bases; nucleotides outside the gene matches: 6. The CDR3 consists of 15 residues. CDR1 and CDR2 from the germline V gene are SGHVS and FQNEAQ. The CDR3 reads CASSLAATGGSEAFF. CDR3 in DNA: TGTGCCAGCAGCTTAGCCGCAACAGGGGGCAGTGAAGCTTTCTTT.

There are a few counts of this clonotype. The V and J genes are TRBV6-2 or TRBV6-3 and TRBJ1-5, with D unresolved. The CDR3 extends over 15 amino acids. The V and J ends lost 6 bases and 2 bases respectively, with 14 bases between them. Per germline, CDR1 MNHEY and CDR2 SVGEGT. The chain's CDR3 is CASRLTGMGNQPQHF. The DNA of the CDR3 is TGTGCCAGCAGACTGACCGGAATGGGCAATCAGCCCCAGCATTTT.

This clonotype has just a few counts. This chain uses TRBV7-2 with TRBJ1-2, with D uncertain. Trimming took off 6 bases at V and 8 bases at J, with 16 bases between the two ends. Germline CDR1 and CDR2: SGHTA and FQGNSA. CDR3 length equals 13 residues. CDR3 bases: TGTGCCAGCAGTTTTACTGGTGTGGAAGGCTACACCTTC. Protein: CASSFTGVEGYTF.

There are a few counts of this clonotype. The chain couples TRBV5-1 to TRBJ2-2; a possible D gene is TRBD1 (5 bases). V lost 3 bases to trimming and J lost 9 bases, with 15 bases between them. CDR1 is SGHRS, CDR2 YFSETQ, per germline. The CDR3 sequence is 14 residues long. This CDR3 is CASSSGQPGRELFF. In nucleotides, the CDR3 is TGCGCCAGCAGCTCAGGACAACCTGGAAGGGAGCTGTTTTTT.

The chain uses TRBV29-1 and TRBJ2-3, with TRBD1 as a possible D gene (6 bases). Germline loops: CDR1 SQVTM, CDR2 ANQGSEA. V was shortened by 5 bases and J by 4 bases, with 10 bases between the two germline ends. This CDR3 is built from 12 residues. The CDR3 DNA follows: TGCAGCGTTCAGGGGCTCGCAGATACGCAGTATTTT. It specifies CSVQGLADTQYF.

CDR3 loop: CASRDGGGQETQYF. CDR3 DNA sequence: TGTGCCAGCAGGGACGGAGGGGGGCAAGAGACCCAGTACTTC. This sequence joins TRBV7-9 and TRBJ2-5; D could derive from TRBD1 or TRBD2 (6 bases each). With 6 bases removed from V and 2 bases from J, the gap between germline ends came to 13 bases. Germline V CDR1 and CDR2: SEHNR, FQNEAQ (reference sequence). This CDR3 comprises 14 residues. Variable domain in full (rest from reference TRBV7-9 and TRBJ2-5): DTGVSQNPRHKITKRGQNVTFRCDPISEHNRLYWYRQTLGQGPEFLTYFQNEAQLEKSRLLSDRFSAERPKGSFSTLEIQRTEQGDSAMYLCASRDGGGQETQYFGPGTRLLVL.

This clonotype came up many times. The rearrangement joins TRBV5-1 to TRBJ2-3, with D uncertain. The CDR3 has 15 amino acids. Germline V gene lookup returns CDR1 SGHRS and CDR2 YFSETQ. The germline V and J ends were trimmed by 0 bases and 0 bases, with 8 bases remaining between them. This CDR3 reads CASSLATRSTDTQYF. The CDR3 DNA sequence: TGCGCCAGCAGCTTGGCCACACGAAGCACAGATACGCAGTATTTT. The whole variable domain, filled in from reference TRBV5-1 and TRBJ2-3, reads KAGVTQTPRYLIKTRGQQVTLSCSPISGHRSVSWYQQTPGQGLQFLFEYFSETQRNKGNFPGRFSGRQFSNSRSEMNVSTLELGDSALYLCASSLATRSTDTQYFGPGTRLTVL.

This clonotype has only a few counts. This chain links TRBV5-1 with TRBJ1-1; perhaps TRBD1 as D (5 bases). The CDR3 is 16 amino acids. CDR1 and CDR2 (germline): SGHRS, YFSETQ. V was pared by 1 base and J by 4 bases, with 17 bases between. Here the CDR3 reads CASSLSRSAGATEAFF. Written as DNA, the CDR3 is TGCGCCAGCAGCTTGTCTAGGTCCGCCGGGGCCACTGAAGCTTTCTTT.

A few counts support this clonotype. V and J are TRBV12-3 or TRBV12-4 and TRBJ1-2; D unresolved. This CDR3 is built from 13 residues. Trimming took off 2 bases at V and 6 bases at J, with 10 bases between the two ends. The CDR3 reads CASSLFGVDGYTF. CDR3 in DNA: TGTGCCAGCAGTTTATTTGGTGTGGATGGCTACACCTTC.

This clonotype was seen only a few times. The chain has TRBV15 and TRBJ1-4; the D is unclear. Trimming took off 1 base at V and 7 bases at J, with 10 bases between the two ends. From germline, CDR1 is LNHNV and CDR2 YYDKDF (reference sequence). The CDR3 totals 14 residues. CDR3 nucleotides: TGTGCCACCAGCAGAGGAGACCGGGCTGAAAAACTGTTTTTT. Its protein is CATSRGDRAEKLFF. Variable domain in full (rest from reference TRBV15 and TRBJ1-4): DAMVIQNPRYQVTQFGKPVTLSCSQTLNHNVMYWYQQKSSQAPKLLFHYYDKDFNNEADTPDNFQSRRPNTSFCFLDIRSPGLGDTAMYLCATSRGDRAEKLFFGSGTQLSVL.

This clonotype was seen a few times. The chain uses TRBV7-9 and TRBJ1-1; TRBD1 matches at 8 bases. The V gene's germline CDR1 is SEHNR and CDR2 FQNEAQ (reference sequence). J lost 4 bases, V lost 5 bases, and 6 bases had no gene match. The CDR3 sequence is 14 residues long. For the CDR3, the DNA is TGTGCCAGCAGCCCACAGGGGGAGGGCACTGAAGCTTTCTTT. This gives the protein CASSPQGEGTEAFF.

The sample holds a few counts of this clonotype. This chain links TRBV20-1 with TRBJ2-3, with TRBD2 matching over 8 bases. The CDR3 sequence is 15 residues long. Looked up from germline, CDR1 is DFQATT and CDR2 is SNEGSKA (reference sequence). J was trimmed by 4 bases and V by 0 bases; bases with no gene match: 6. The chain's CDR3 is CSARDPGGNPDTQYF. In nucleotides, the CDR3 is TGCAGTGCTAGAGATCCGGGGGGGAACCCAGATACGCAGTATTTT.

This clonotype has just a few counts. The chain carries TRBV6-5 and TRBJ2-7; TRBD2 is a possible D gene (6 bases). Germline assignment: CDR1 MNHEY and CDR2 SVGAGI. The CDR3 length is 14 residues. Between the trimmed V and J ends, which lost 3 bases and 4 bases, there was a span of 13 bases. CDR3 sequence: CASSYLGGDYEQYF. The CDR3 DNA is TGTGCCAGCAGTTATTTGGGAGGAGATTACGAGCAGTACTTC.

This chain links TRBV15 with TRBJ2-1; D perhaps matches TRBD2 (7 bases). CDR3 length: 13 amino acids. From germline, CDR1 is LNHNV and CDR2 YYDKDF (reference sequence). The germline V and J ends were trimmed by 4 bases and 9 bases, with 13 bases remaining between them. The CDR3: CATSTWGGVEQFF. In nucleotides, the CDR3 is TGTGCCACCAGCACCTGGGGGGGCGTTGAGCAGTTCTTC.

This clonotype has more than one count but fewer than ten. The chain carries TRBV5-5 and TRBJ1-5; D is ambiguous. This CDR3 comprises 12 residues. The V and J ends lost 2 bases and 9 bases respectively, with 9 bases between them. Germline values: CDR1 SGHKS, CDR2 YYEKEE (reference sequence). CDR3 loop: CASSLSGLPQHF. As DNA, the CDR3 is TGTGCCAGCAGCTTATCAGGATTGCCCCAGCATTTT.

This clonotype was seen only a few times. This chain connects TRBV10-3 to TRBJ2-1; 12 bases map to TRBD2. This CDR3 contains 14 residues. V shed 10 bases and J 5 bases; nucleotides not matched to a gene: 6. CDR1 and CDR2 from the germline V gene are ENHRY and SYGVKD. The CDR3 loop reads CASATSGGNNEQFF. CDR3 nucleotide sequence: TGTGCCAGCGCCACTAGCGGGGGGAACAATGAGCAGTTCTTC.

This clonotype was found a few times. The gene calls are TRBV15 and TRBJ1-2; D unclear. Germline-derived CDR1 and CDR2 are LNHNV and YYDKDF (reference sequence). The ends were cut back, 5 bases at V and 3 bases at J, with 13 bases in the middle. The CDR3 sequence is 14 residues long. The CDR3 region has the DNA TGTGCCACCAGCGCAAACGTGGGTGACTATGGCTACACCTTC. Protein: CATSANVGDYGYTF. The full variable domain, rest sourced from reference TRBV15 and TRBJ1-2, is DAMVIQNPRYQVTQFGKPVTLSCSQTLNHNVMYWYQQKSSQAPKLLFHYYDKDFNNEADTPDNFQSRRPNTSFCFLDIRSPGLGDTAMYLCATSANVGDYGYTFGSGTRLTVV.

The chain combines TRBV28 with TRBJ1-2, with D possibly TRBD1 on 5 matching bases. The CDR3 has 14 residues. The V gene's germline CDR1 is MDHEN and CDR2 SYDVKM. With 6 bases removed from V and 4 bases from J, the gap between germline ends came to 15 bases. The CDR3, as DNA: TGTGCCAGCAGCCCAACCACAGGATTCTATGGCTACACCTTC. The encoded protein is CASSPTTGFYGYTF.